These 8 T cell receptor beta chains were all obtained from the same sample, sequenced in a study of CD8+ T cells in alopecia areata. The treatment: oral pan-JAK inhibitor, 5-10 mg twice daily. RNA extraction and reverse transcription yielded cDNA as sequencing template. Assay used: immunoSEQ multiplex PCR; TCRdb lists only in-frame clones, some missing. The data contain some 220,000 clones, less than 75% of them singletons. The sequencing here drew on CD4+ T cells sorted from blood, taken at week 4, from a patient treated with tofacitinib. The source is a human donor with alopecia areata.

The V gene is TRBV19, the J gene TRBJ1-2; 9 bases fit TRBD1. Germline CDR1 and CDR2: LNHDA and SQIVND (reference sequence). V lost 6 bases to trimming and J lost 4 bases; unmatched junction nucleotides: 12. The CDR3 loop spans 16 amino acids. Written as DNA, the CDR3 is TGTGCCAGTAGCAACCCCGGACAGGGGATTTTCTATGGCTACACCTTC. Its translation is CASSNPGQGIFYGYTF.

The chain carries TRBV30 and TRBJ1-1; D unclear. The CDR3 spans 13 residues. Looked up from germline, CDR1 is GTSNPN and CDR2 is SVGIG (reference sequence). V was cut by 1 base and J by 2 bases, with 8 bases left in between. The CDR3 coding sequence is TGTGCCTGGAGTGATCAGGTCAACACTGAAGCTTTCTTT. It specifies CAWSDQVNTEAFF.

The chain joins TRBV4-3 to TRBJ1-2; D perhaps matches TRBD1 (5 bases). CDR3 length equals 13 residues. Trimming cost V 3 bases and J 8 bases, with 13 bases left between them. From germline, CDR1 is LGHNA and CDR2 YSLEER. The CDR3 protein is CASSQDQGYGYTF. The CDR3 coding sequence is TGCGCCAGCAGCCAGGACCAGGGATACGGCTACACCTTC.

On this clone: This same CDR3 is encoded by further DNA sequences in the sample. The rearrangement joins TRBV2 to TRBJ2-6, with D unresolved. Germline lookup yields CDR1 SNHLY and CDR2 FYNNEI. V was clipped by 4 bases and J by 2 bases, with 0 bases between them. The CDR3 contains 12 residues. The CDR3 region is CASSAGANVLTF. Written as DNA, the CDR3 is TGTGCCAGCAGTGCTGGGGCCAACGTCCTGACTTTC.

This clone appeared a single time. CDR3 region: CASSLSGELFF. The CDR3 nucleotides read TGCGCCAGCAGCCTCAGTGGGGAGCTGTTTTTT. V usage is TRBV5-1 and J usage is TRBJ2-2; no definite D call. V lost 4 bases, J lost 8 bases, and 6 bases lay in between. This CDR3 contains 11 residues. Germline CDR1 SGHRS, CDR2 YFSETQ.

V usage is TRBV30 and J usage is TRBJ1-6; no reliable D call. Per germline, CDR1 GTSNPN and CDR2 SVGIG (reference sequence). This CDR3 contains 12 residues. Trimming cost V 4 bases and J 8 bases, with 9 bases left between them. The CDR3 nucleotides are TGTGCCTGGAACCCGAACTATTCACCCCTCCACTTT. This encodes CAWNPNYSPLHF.

V is TRBV6-6 and J is TRBJ1-1; D uncertain. The V and J ends lost 7 bases and 1 base respectively, with 13 bases between them. Germline assignment: CDR1 MNHNY and CDR2 SVGAGI (reference sequence). The CDR3 runs 14 residues. CDR3 in amino acids: CASTLTGKNTEAFF. CDR3 in DNA: TGTGCCAGCACCCTAACGGGTAAGAACACTGAAGCTTTCTTT.

The V and J genes are TRBV18 and TRBJ1-6; D is possibly TRBD1 (5 bases). The CDR3 runs to 14 residues. Trimming shortened V by 3 bases and J by 5 bases, and 8 bases separated the two germline ends. The germline gives CDR1 KGHSH, CDR2 LQKENI. Written as DNA, the CDR3 is TGTGCCAGCTCACCCGGGACGGATAATTCACCCCTCCACTTT. Its protein is CASSPGTDNSPLHF.